Listed here are 19 T cell receptor beta chains from one sample, sequenced in a study of shared T cell receptors in the human thymus. The data were produced by immunoSEQ multiplex PCR, yet TCRdb's version contains in-frame clones alone and is incomplete. Among about 500,000 clones listed, 75% to 85% were seen once. The same sample was also used in a study of human thymus T cells.

The material sequenced was thymocytes. The receptors come from a boy under two years old with a congenital heart defect.

This clone appeared a single time. As DNA, the CDR3 is TGTGCCAGCACCGACAGGGGCGGATACGAGCAGTACTTC. This gives the protein CASTDRGGYEQYF. V gene TRBV11-3 combines with J gene TRBJ2-7, with 8 bases that match TRBD1. V was pared by 7 bases and J by 4 bases, with 6 bases of the junction left unmatched. CDR1 is SGHNT and CDR2 is YENEEA in the germline V gene. The CDR3 runs to 13 residues.

This chain links TRBV2 with TRBJ1-2; D not certain. Trimming cost V 4 bases and J 4 bases, with 16 bases left between them. The germline V gene encodes CDR1 SNHLY and CDR2 FYNNEI. The CDR3 sequence is 15 residues long. The CDR3 coding sequence is TGTGCCAGCAGTGTGGCCGATCCTCTGGCCTATGGCTACACCTTC. This codes for CASSVADPLAYGYTF.

The chain uses TRBV14 and TRBJ2-2; tentative D call: TRBD2 (5 bases). V was clipped by 3 bases and J by 6 bases, with 8 bases between them. The CDR3 spans 13 residues. CDR1 SGHDN and CDR2 FVKESK come from the germline V gene. The CDR3 bases are TGTGCCAGCAGCCATAGCGACCCCGGGGAGCTGTTTTTT. Translating gives CASSHSDPGELFF. Based on the CDR3 plus reference TRBV14 and TRBJ2-2, the full variable domain is EAGVTQFPSHSVIEKGQTVTLRCDPISGHDNLYWYRRVMGKEIKFLLHFVKESKQDESGMPNNRFLAERTGGTYSTLKVQPAELEDSGVYFCASSHSDPGELFFGEGSRLTVL.

This clone was seen only a few times. This chain uses TRBV28 with TRBJ2-1, with D perhaps matching TRBD1 (6 bases). The germline V and J ends were trimmed by 5 bases and 4 bases, with 21 bases remaining between them. The length of the CDR3 is 17 residues. Germline assignment: CDR1 MDHEN and CDR2 SYDVKM. CDR3 region: CASSPRDTPSPYNEQFF. The CDR3 region has the DNA TGTGCCAGCAGTCCCCGGGACACTCCTAGTCCGTACAATGAGCAGTTCTTC.

This chain joins TRBV10-1 and TRBJ2-7; D gene ambiguous. V lost 3 bases and J 3 bases, leaving 12 bases between the germline ends. The CDR3 totals 14 residues. CDR1 and CDR2 from the germline V gene are WNHNN and SYGVQD (reference sequence). This CDR3 is CASSEEDRHYEQYF. The DNA for the CDR3 is TGCGCCAGCAGTGAAGAGGATCGGCACTACGAGCAGTACTTC.

Regarding this clone: The junction departs from the called germline gene at one end, perhaps through a read error. This rearrangement joins TRBV2 to TRBJ2-3, with unresolved D. The germline gives CDR1 SNHLY, CDR2 FYNNEI. The CDR3 has 8 amino acids. The CDR3, as DNA: TGTGCCAGCAGTGAGGTCGGGTTT. It specifies CASSEVGF.

The V and J genes are TRBV6-6 and TRBJ2-1; perhaps TRBD2 as D (6 bases). V gave up 4 bases and J gave up 2 bases, with 12 bases separating them. Germline values: CDR1 MNHNY, CDR2 SVGAGI (reference sequence). The CDR3 is made up of 15 amino acids. This chain's CDR3 is CASSSDYRPYNEQFF. CDR3 DNA sequence: TGTGCCAGCAGTTCGGACTACCGACCCTACAATGAGCAGTTCTTC.

V usage is TRBV19 and J usage is TRBJ1-5, with D possibly being TRBD1 (5 bases). Germline assignment: CDR1 LNHDA and CDR2 SQIVND (reference sequence). The length of the CDR3 is 19 residues. The V gene lost 5 bases and the J gene lost 0 bases, with 23 bases spanning the gap. CDR3 amino acids: CASSPGHNRPQYSNQPQHF. The DNA for the CDR3 is TGTGCCAGTAGTCCAGGACATAATCGCCCCCAATATAGCAATCAGCCCCAGCATTTT.

The CDR3 loop reads CASSEGLAGQYF. CDR3 bases: TGTGCCAGCAGCGAGGGGCTAGCGGGGCAGTACTTC. The V gene is TRBV11-3, the J gene TRBJ2-7; 8 bases fit TRBD2. The CDR3 length is 12 residues. V shed 5 bases and J 9 bases; nucleotides not matched to a gene: 6. CDR1 is SGHNT, CDR2 YENEEA, per germline.

This sequence joins TRBV7-9 and TRBJ2-7, with a weak D call TRBD2 (6 bases). Trimming left V 1 base short and J 5 bases short, with 18 bases between. Per the germline V gene, CDR1 is SEHNR and CDR2 is FQNEAQ (reference sequence). The CDR3 has 16 residues. The CDR3 DNA reads as TGTGCCAGCAGCTTAGAAGCGGGTAGGCCTAAGGACGAGCAGTACTTC. This sequence encodes CASSLEAGRPKDEQYF.

The chain recombines TRBV29-1 with TRBJ2-7; 9 positions match TRBD2. In germline, CDR1 is SQVTM, CDR2 ANQGSEA. J gave up 7 bases and V 7 bases, and 14 bases lay outside the gene matches. This CDR3 comprises 14 residues. CDR3 nucleotides: TGCAGCGCCCGCCTGAGGACTAGCGTGTTAGAGCAGTACTTC. Translating gives CSARLRTSVLEQYF.

This clone appeared a single time. The V and J genes are TRBV4-2 and TRBJ1-2, with TRBD1 matching 10 bases. Germline-derived CDR1 and CDR2 are LGHNA and YNFKEQ. This CDR3 region has 19 residues. V was clipped by 3 bases and J by 0 bases; unmatched bases: 13. The CDR3 coding sequence is TGTGCCAGCAGCCATCGGTGGGGGGACAGGGGCCCCCCTAACTATGGCTACACCTTC. It codes for CASSHRWGDRGPPNYGYTF.

The chain couples TRBV10-3 to TRBJ2-3; possibly TRBD2 for D (6 bases). This CDR3 comprises 15 residues. Germline values: CDR1 ENHRY, CDR2 SYGVKD. V gave up 3 bases and J gave up 0 bases, with 10 bases separating them. The CDR3 region is CAISDPGTSTDTQYF. CDR3 nucleotide sequence: TGTGCCATCAGTGACCCGGGGACTAGCACAGATACGCAGTATTTT.

This clone has just a few counts. Here the CDR3 reads CASSTGTLWREGVNEQFF. For the CDR3, the DNA is TGTGCCAGCAGCACGGGGACCCTTTGGCGGGAGGGTGTCAATGAGCAGTTCTTC. J is TRBJ2-1 and V is TRBV9; the match to TRBD2 covers 9 bases. CDR3 length: 18 residues. V lost 4 bases, J lost 6 bases, and 17 bases stayed unmatched. CDR1 SGDLS and CDR2 YYNGEE come from the germline V gene.

This clone was recorded once. The rearrangement uses TRBV10-3 and TRBJ1-1; D possibly corresponds to TRBD1 (6 bases). CDR1 and CDR2 (germline): ENHRY, SYGVKD. Trimming pared 6 bases from V and 1 base from J, leaving 9 bases between. This CDR3 contains 13 residues. The CDR3 region is CAIRGTRNTEAFF. Written as DNA, the CDR3 is TGTGCCATCAGAGGGACACGGAACACTGAAGCTTTCTTT.

This chain uses TRBV29-1 with TRBJ2-6, with TRBD1 matching over 11 bases. This CDR3 has 17 residues. The junction had 1 base not matched to a gene; V was cut back by 0 bases and J by 0 bases. Germline assignment: CDR1 SQVTM and CDR2 ANQGSEA. In nucleotides, the CDR3 is TGCAGCGTTGAAGAGGGACAGGGGGACTCTGGGGCCAACGTCCTGACTTTC. Protein product: CSVEEGQGDSGANVLTF.

The chain joins TRBV18 to TRBJ2-3; 9 bases line up with TRBD1. Looked up from germline, CDR1 is KGHSH and CDR2 is LQKENI. Trimming removed 4 bases from V and 2 bases from J; junction bases left unmatched: 4. This CDR3 has 15 amino acids. The CDR3 loop is CASSRGQGYTDTQYF. CDR3 DNA: TGTGCCAGCTCACGAGGACAGGGGTACACAGATACGCAGTATTTT. Filled out from reference TRBV18 and TRBJ2-3, the complete variable domain reads NAGVMQNPRHLVRRRGQEARLRCSPMKGHSHVYWYRQLPEEGLKFMVYLQKENIIDESGMPKERFSAEFPKEGPSILRIQQVVRGDSAAYFCASSRGQGYTDTQYFGPGTRLTVL.

This chain joins TRBV18 and TRBJ2-6; D is ambiguous. V lost 2 bases to trimming and J lost 0 bases, with 5 bases between them. This CDR3 is built from 15 residues. Germline CDR1 reads KGHSH; CDR2 reads LQKENI. The CDR3 DNA is TGTGCCAGCTCACCATCGGGCTCTGGGGCCAACGTCCTGACTTTC. Residues: CASSPSGSGANVLTF.

The chain couples TRBV25-1 to TRBJ2-3, with 9 bases matching TRBD2. V trimming: 3 bases; J trimming: 5 bases; junction bases outside the gene matches: 6. Germline V CDR1 and CDR2: MGHDK, SYGVNS. The CDR3 runs to 15 residues. CDR3 sequence (DNA): TGTGCCAGCAGTGAGCGGGAGGGGGGATTAGATACGCAGTATTTT. It specifies CASSEREGGLDTQYF.